This T cell receptor (beta chain) was recorded in a study of graft-versus-host responses after intestinal transplantation. As for the study in general: All recipients got anti-thymocyte globulin induction, then tacrolimus and steroids for 2 to 4 years.

This CDR3 has 13 residues. Per the germline V gene, CDR1 is MNHNY and CDR2 is SVGAGI (reference sequence). V was pared by 6 bases and J by 8 bases, with 16 bases between. The data were produced by immunoSEQ multiplex PCR, yet TCRdb's version contains in-frame clones alone and is incomplete. The sample carries 7,000 to 9,000 clones, under 40% recorded once. Upon completion of the reaction, proliferating CFSE-low responders, both CD3+CD4+ and CD3+CD8+, were sorted. Study-level findings and limits: There was an association between peak levels of circulating GvH clones and early post-transplant HvG declines.

This clone is medium-sized. The chain is built from TRBV6-6 and TRBJ2-5, with D tentatively TRBD1 (6 bases). The TCR was taken from a human patient who was an organ donor for intestinal transplantation. Sequencing was performed on alloreactive CD4+ T cells from a mixed lymphocyte reaction culture, taken before transplantation. Subset specified: CFSE-low proliferating T cells sorted from approximately six-day pre-transplant mixed lymphocyte reaction (GvH or HvG direction). CDR3 amino acids: CASSGFLGGTQYF. CDR3 nucleotide sequence: TGTGCCAGCAGCGGGTTTCTAGGGGGAACCCAGTACTTC.